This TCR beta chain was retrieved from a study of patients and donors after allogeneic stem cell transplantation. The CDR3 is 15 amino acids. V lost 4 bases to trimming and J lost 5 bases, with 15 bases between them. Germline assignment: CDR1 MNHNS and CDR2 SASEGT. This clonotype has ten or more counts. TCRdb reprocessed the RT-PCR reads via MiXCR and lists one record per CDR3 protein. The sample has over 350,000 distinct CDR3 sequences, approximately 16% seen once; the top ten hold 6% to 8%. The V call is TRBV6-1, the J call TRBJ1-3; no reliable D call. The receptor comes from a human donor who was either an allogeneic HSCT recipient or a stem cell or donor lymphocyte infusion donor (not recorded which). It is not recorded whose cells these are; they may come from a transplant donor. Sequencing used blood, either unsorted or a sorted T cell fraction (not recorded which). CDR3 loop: CASSAEMGIRNTIYF. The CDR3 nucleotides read TGTGCCAGCAGTGCCGAGATGGGGATCCGAAACACCATATATTTT.